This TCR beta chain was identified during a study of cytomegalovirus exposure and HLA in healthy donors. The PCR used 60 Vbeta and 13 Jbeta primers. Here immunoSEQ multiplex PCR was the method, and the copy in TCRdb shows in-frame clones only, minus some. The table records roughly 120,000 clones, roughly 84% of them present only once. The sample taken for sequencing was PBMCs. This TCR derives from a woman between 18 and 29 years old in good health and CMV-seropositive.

In DNA, the CDR3 is TGTGCCAGCAGAAAGGACAGCGCCTCTAACTATGGCTACACCTTC. It encodes CASRKDSASNYGYTF. The chain combines TRBV6-1 with TRBJ1-2; D might be TRBD1 (6 bases). Trimming took 6 bases from V and 0 from J, leaving 14 bases between them. This CDR3 is built from 15 residues. CDR1 MNHNS and CDR2 SASEGT come from the germline V gene.